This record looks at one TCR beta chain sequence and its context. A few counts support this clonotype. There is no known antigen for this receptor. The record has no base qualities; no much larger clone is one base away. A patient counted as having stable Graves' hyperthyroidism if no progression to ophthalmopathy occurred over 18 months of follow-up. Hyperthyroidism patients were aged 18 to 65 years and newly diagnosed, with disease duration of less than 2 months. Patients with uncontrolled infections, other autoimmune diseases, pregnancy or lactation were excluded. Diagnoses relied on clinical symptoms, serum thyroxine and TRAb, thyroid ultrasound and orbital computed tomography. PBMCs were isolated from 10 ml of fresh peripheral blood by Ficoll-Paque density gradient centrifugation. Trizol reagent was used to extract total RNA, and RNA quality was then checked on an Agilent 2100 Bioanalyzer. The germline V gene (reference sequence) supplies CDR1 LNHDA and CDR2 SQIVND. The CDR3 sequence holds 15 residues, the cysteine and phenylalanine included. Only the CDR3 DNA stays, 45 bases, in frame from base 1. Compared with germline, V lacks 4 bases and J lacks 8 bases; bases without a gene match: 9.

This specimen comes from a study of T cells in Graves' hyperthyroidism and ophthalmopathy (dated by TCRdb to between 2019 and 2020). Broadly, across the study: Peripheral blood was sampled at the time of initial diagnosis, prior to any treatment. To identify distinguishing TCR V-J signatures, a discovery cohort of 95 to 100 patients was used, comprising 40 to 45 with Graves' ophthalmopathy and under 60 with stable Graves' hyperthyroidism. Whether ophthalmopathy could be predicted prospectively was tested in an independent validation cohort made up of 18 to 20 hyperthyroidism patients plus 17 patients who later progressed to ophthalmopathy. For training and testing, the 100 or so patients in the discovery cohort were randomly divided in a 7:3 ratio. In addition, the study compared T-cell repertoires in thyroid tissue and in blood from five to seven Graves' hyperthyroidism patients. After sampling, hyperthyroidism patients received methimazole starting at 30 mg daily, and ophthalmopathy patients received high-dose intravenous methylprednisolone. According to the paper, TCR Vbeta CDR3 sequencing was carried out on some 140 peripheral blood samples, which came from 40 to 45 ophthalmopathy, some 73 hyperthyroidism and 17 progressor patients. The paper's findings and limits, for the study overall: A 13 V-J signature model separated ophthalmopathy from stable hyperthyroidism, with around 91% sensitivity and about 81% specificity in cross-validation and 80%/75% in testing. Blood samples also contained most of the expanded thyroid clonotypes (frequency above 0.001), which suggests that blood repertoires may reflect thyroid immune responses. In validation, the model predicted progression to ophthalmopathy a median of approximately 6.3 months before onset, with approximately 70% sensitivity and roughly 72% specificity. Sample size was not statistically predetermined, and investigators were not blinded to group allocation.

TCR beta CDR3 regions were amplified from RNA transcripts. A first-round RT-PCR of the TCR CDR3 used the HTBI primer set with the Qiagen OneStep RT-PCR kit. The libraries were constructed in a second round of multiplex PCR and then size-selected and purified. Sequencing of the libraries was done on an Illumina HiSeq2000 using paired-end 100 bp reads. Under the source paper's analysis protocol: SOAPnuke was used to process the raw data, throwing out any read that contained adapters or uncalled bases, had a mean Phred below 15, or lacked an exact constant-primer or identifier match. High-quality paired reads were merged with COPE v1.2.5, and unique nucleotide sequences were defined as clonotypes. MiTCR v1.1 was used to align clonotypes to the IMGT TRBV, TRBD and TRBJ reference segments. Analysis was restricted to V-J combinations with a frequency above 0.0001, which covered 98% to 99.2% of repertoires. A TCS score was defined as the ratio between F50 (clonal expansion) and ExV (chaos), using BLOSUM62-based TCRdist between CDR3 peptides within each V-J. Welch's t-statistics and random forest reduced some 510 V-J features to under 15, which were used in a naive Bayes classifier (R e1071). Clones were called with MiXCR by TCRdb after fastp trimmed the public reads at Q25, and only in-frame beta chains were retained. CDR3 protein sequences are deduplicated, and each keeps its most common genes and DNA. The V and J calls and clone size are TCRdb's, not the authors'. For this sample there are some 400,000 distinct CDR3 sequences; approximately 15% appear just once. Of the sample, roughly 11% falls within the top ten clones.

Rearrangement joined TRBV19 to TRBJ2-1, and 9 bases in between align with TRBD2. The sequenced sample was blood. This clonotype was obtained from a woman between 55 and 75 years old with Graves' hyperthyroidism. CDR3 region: CASSTPGLATDEQFF. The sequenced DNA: TGTGCCAGTAGTACGCCCGGACTAGCGACAGATGAGCAGTTCTTC.